This is a list of T cell receptor beta chains from one sample in a study of blood T cell repertoires in COVID-19. Only in-frame clones appear in the TCRdb table, and some are missing; sequencing was by immunoSEQ multiplex PCR. The table includes roughly 62,000 clones, roughly 92% detected once. Source material: peripheral blood. The receptors shown here come from a human donor in a cohort sampled during active COVID-19. CDR3s include the opening cysteine and the closing phenylalanine or tryptophan. A D gene is named only where the DNA matches it firmly. Clone size is stated in some rows and not others, as once, few, many or a class when expanded.

>NA|TRBV7-9|TRBD2|TRBJ2-5|18
TGTGCCAGCAGAACTAGCGGACTAGCGGGAAGGCTGGGAGAGACCCAGTACTTC
CASRTSGLAGRLGETQYF
>NA|TRBV6-6|NA|TRBJ2-3|14
TGTGCCAGCAGTCCCCCTAGTGAGCAGGATACGCAGTATTTT
CASSPPSEQDTQYF
>NA|TRBV5-1|NA|TRBJ1-3|15
TGCGCCAGCAGCTTTGGGCGCCCCTCTGGAAACACCATATATTTT
CASSFGRPSGNTIYF
>NA|TRBV5-3|NA|TRBJ1-5|19
TGTGCCAGAAGCCCAAGCGTGGGGGCTCGATATTCTGGCAATCAGCCCCAGCATTTT
CARSPSVGARYSGNQPQHF
>NA|TRBV6-5|TRBD2|TRBJ2-7|15
TGTGCCAGCAGGGGACTAGCGGGAGGTTCTGGAGAGCAGTACTTC
CASRGLAGGSGEQYF
>NA|TRBV7-8|TRBD1|TRBJ1-1|15
TGTGCCAGCAGCTCCGACTCGGGACAGGTCACTGAAGCTTTCTTT
CASSSDSGQVTEAFF
>NA|TRBV7-8|TRBD2|TRBJ2-4|19
TGTGCCAGCAGCTCATCTAGCGGGGGGTCCCATCTAGCCAAAAACATTCAGTACTTC
CASSSSSGGSHLAKNIQYF
>NA|TRBV3-1/TRBV3-2|NA|TRBJ2-4|11
TGTGCCAGCAGCCGGCAAAACATTCAGTACTTC
CASSRQNIQYF
>once|TRBV6-2/TRBV6-3|NA|TRBJ2-3|16
TGTGCCAGCAGTTTTCTCGCGACCAGCGGAACAGATACGCAGTATTTT
CASSFLATSGTDTQYF
>NA|TRBV24-1|NA|TRBJ2-7|13
TGTGCCACCTCGCAGGGTTATGCCTACGAGCAGTACTTC
CATSQGYAYEQYF
>NA|TRBV2|TRBD1|TRBJ2-1|14
TGTGCCAGCATTGGGACAGGGGACGACAATGAGCAGTTCTTC
CASIGTGDDNEQFF
>NA|TRBV7-7|NA|TRBJ1-5|18
TGTGCTAGCACCGGACAGTCGCACCAAAAATTAACCGATCAGCCCCAGCATTTT
CASTGQSHQKLTDQPQHF
>NA|TRBV6-5|TRBD2|TRBJ2-5|13
TGTGCCAGTCTCAAAGCGGGGCGGGACCCCCAGTACTTC
CASLKAGRDPQYF
>NA|TRBV21-1|NA|TRBJ1-2|16
TGTGCCAGCAGCAAAACAGGACAGTTAGCTAACTATGGCTACACCTTC
CASSKTGQLANYGYTF
>NA|TRBV9|TRBD1|TRBJ2-7|16
TGTGCCAGCAGCCCCCGGGGACAGGGGTCCTCCTACGAGCAGTACTTC
CASSPRGQGSSYEQYF
>NA|TRBV5-6|NA|TRBJ2-2|16
TGTGCCAGCAGCCTAAGGCGGGGGCGTAACACCGGGGAGCTGTTTTTT
CASSLRRGRNTGELFF
>once|TRBV5-1|NA|TRBJ2-1|15
TGCGCCAGCAGCCCGCAGGGAAGCTCCTACAATGAGCAGTTCTTC
CASSPQGSSYNEQFF
>NA|TRBV7-3|NA|TRBJ1-1|13
TGTGCCAGCAGCGTACAGGTGAACACTGAAGCTTTCTTT
CASSVQVNTEAFF
>once|TRBV18|NA|TRBJ1-2|17
TGTGCCAGCTCACCTATTCCCCCCCAGGGTAGAGTCGGTGGCTACACCTTC
CASSPIPPQGRVGGYTF
>NA|TRBV27|NA|TRBJ2-3|16
TGTGCCAGCAGCATTGCGGGGTATTGGGGCACAGATACGCAGTATTTT
CASSIAGYWGTDTQYF
>NA|TRBV5-4|TRBD2|TRBJ2-3|16
TGTGCCAGCAGCTTGGGCCCGACTAGCGGGGCTAGTACGCAGTATTTT
CASSLGPTSGASTQYF
>NA|TRBV28|TRBD1|TRBJ2-7|12
TGTGTGACTCGGGACAGCCGCTACGAGCAGTACTTC
CVTRDSRYEQYF
>NA|TRBV7-3|NA|TRBJ2-1|14
TGTGCCAGCAGCTCAAATTACCGACACCCTTGGCAGTTCTTC
CASSSNYRHPWQFF
>NA|TRBV3-1/TRBV3-2|NA|TRBJ2-5|16
TGTGCCAGCAGCCTCGCGGGACCTCGGAGGGGAGAGACCCAGTACTTC
CASSLAGPRRGETQYF
>once|TRBV19|NA|TRBJ2-7|13
TGTGCCACTAGTCGGGGTGTCGTCTACGAGCAGTACTTC
CATSRGVVYEQYF
>few|TRBV6-5|TRBD2|TRBJ2-1|15
TGTGCCAGCAGTTACTCGGCGGGGGTCTTGGTGGAGCAGTTCTTC
CASSYSAGVLVEQFF
>NA|TRBV5-6|NA|TRBJ1-1|14
TGTGCCAGCAGCACAATTACGGGGGACACTGAAGCTTTCTTT
CASSTITGDTEAFF
>NA|TRBV28|NA|TRBJ2-3|15
TGTGCCAGCAGAAACGCTCGGGGGTACACAGATACGCAGTATTTT
CASRNARGYTDTQYF
>NA|TRBV6-5|TRBD1|TRBJ1-4|14
TGTGCCAGCAGCCTGGACAGGGTAAATGAAAAACTGTTTTTT
CASSLDRVNEKLFF
>NA|TRBV9|TRBD2|TRBJ2-3|17
TGTGCCAGCAGCGTAGGCCGGACTAGTGTAAGCACAGATACGCAGTATTTT
CASSVGRTSVSTDTQYF
>NA|TRBV6-1|TRBD1|TRBJ2-7|15
TGTGCCAGCAGTGAAGCGCCAGGGGGCGGGTACGAGCAGTACTTC
CASSEAPGGGYEQYF
>NA|TRBV7-2|NA|TRBJ1-2|14
TGTGCCAGCACCCCCTCAGGGAGGGGCTATGGCTACACCTTC
CASTPSGRGYGYTF